This is a list of T cell receptor beta chains from one sample in a study of long-term antiretroviral therapy in people with HIV. The data were produced by immunoSEQ multiplex PCR, yet TCRdb's version contains in-frame clones alone and is incomplete. The table lists 30,000 or so clones, under 85% of them singletons. The source was unsorted PBMCs, collected 3 years after starting antiretroviral therapy. The receptor set was obtained from a man between 50 and 59 years old with HIV. Both conserved end residues are part of each CDR3. The D gene is left open where the match is weak. For some rows the clone size is stated as once, few or many, or as a class when expanded; others skip it.

CDR3 protein,CDR3 DNA,D gene,V gene,J gene,clone size
CASSQGDRGWGNEKLFF,TGCGCCAGCAGCCAAGGGGACAGGGGCTGGGGTAATGAAAAACTGTTTTTT,TRBD1,TRBV4-1,TRBJ1-4,.
CASRVQGNYGYTF,TGTGCCAGCAGGGTACAGGGGAACTATGGCTACACCTTC,TRBD1,TRBV28,TRBJ1-2,.
CASSPFRDREGGGELFF,TGTGCCAGCTCACCTTTCCGGGACAGGGAAGGCGGCGGGGAGCTGTTTTTT,TRBD1,TRBV18,TRBJ2-2,.
CASRLTGGRGYEQYF,TGTGCCAGCAGGCTAACAGGGGGTAGAGGCTACGAGCAGTACTTC,TRBD1,TRBV6-6,TRBJ2-7,once
CASSFGANVLTF,TGTGCCAGCAGCTTTGGGGCCAACGTCCTGACTTTC,.,TRBV7-2,TRBJ2-6,once
CATSSLLEGLQTQYF,TGTGCCACCAGCAGCCTTTTAGAGGGTTTACAGACCCAGTACTTC,.,TRBV15,TRBJ2-5,.
CASSFWGKGLDQPQHF,TGTGCCAGCAGCTTCTGGGGTAAAGGGCTGGATCAGCCCCAGCATTTT,.,TRBV5-8,TRBJ1-5,.
CASGGYNSPLHF,TGTGCCAGTGGAGGGTATAATTCACCCCTCCACTTT,.,TRBV19,TRBJ1-6,few
CASSQQLAGVSEQYF,TGCGCCAGCAGCCAGCAGCTAGCGGGGGTTTCTGAGCAGTACTTC,TRBD2,TRBV4-3,TRBJ2-7,.
CASSLQYRLEQYF,TGTGCCAGCAGTTTACAGTACCGGCTTGAGCAGTACTTC,.,TRBV27,TRBJ2-7,few
CASRLPGVRNTEAFF,TGTGCCAGCAGATTGCCCGGGGTCAGGAACACTGAAGCTTTCTTT,.,TRBV6-5,TRBJ1-1,.
CASSLAGDNTEAFF,TGTGCCAGCAGCTTAGCTGGGGACAACACTGAAGCTTTCTTT,.,TRBV11-3,TRBJ1-1,.
CASSEAGDRWEKLFF,TGTGCCAGCAGTGAGGCGGGAGACCGATGGGAAAAACTGTTTTTT,.,TRBV7-9,TRBJ1-4,once
CASSPAGENGYTF,TGTGCCAGCTCACCGGCTGGGGAGAATGGCTACACCTTC,.,TRBV18,TRBJ1-2,.
CASTVGEGHAYEQYF,TGCGCCAGCACCGTGGGGGAGGGGCACGCCTACGAGCAGTACTTC,TRBD2,TRBV5-1,TRBJ2-7,few
CASSLTGWNEQFF,TGTGCCAGCAGCTTAACAGGGTGGAATGAGCAGTTCTTC,.,TRBV7-9,TRBJ2-1,.
CASGHSGGEQFF,TGTGCCAGCGGTCATAGCGGGGGAGAGCAGTTCTTC,TRBD2,TRBV6-5,TRBJ2-1,few
CASSLDREKGQPQHF,TGTGCCAGCAGCCTCGACAGGGAAAAAGGTCAGCCCCAGCATTTT,TRBD1,TRBV11-1,TRBJ1-5,.